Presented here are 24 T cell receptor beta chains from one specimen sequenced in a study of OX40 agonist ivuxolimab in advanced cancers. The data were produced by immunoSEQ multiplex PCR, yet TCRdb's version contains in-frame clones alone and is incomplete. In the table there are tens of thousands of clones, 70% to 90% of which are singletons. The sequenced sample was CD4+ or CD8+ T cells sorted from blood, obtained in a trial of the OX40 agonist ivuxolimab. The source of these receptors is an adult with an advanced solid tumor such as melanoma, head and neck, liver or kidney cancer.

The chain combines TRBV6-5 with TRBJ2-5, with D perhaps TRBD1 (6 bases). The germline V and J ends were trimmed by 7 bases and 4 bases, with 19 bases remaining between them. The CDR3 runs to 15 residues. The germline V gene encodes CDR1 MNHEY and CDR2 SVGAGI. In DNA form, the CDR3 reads TGTGCCAGCACGCAATCCGGACAGCACGGAGAGACCCAGTACTTC. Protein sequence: CASTQSGQHGETQYF.

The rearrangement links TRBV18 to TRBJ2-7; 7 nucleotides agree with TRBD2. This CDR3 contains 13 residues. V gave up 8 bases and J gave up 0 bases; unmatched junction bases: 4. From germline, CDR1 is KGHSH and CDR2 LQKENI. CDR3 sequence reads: CASRTSDSYEQYF. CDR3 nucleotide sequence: TGTGCCAGCCGTACTAGCGACTCCTACGAGCAGTACTTC.

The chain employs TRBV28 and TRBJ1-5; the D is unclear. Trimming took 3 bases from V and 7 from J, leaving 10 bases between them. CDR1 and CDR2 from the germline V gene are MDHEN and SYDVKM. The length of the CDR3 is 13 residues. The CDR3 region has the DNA TGTGCCAGCAGTTTGAGTACGGGGCAGCCCCAGCATTTT. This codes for CASSLSTGQPQHF.

As DNA, the CDR3 is TGTGCCGTACAGAAGCTGTATAATTCACCCCTCCACTTT. Its translation is CAVQKLYNSPLHF. V and J are TRBV28 and TRBJ1-6; D gene uncertain. CDR1 is MDHEN, CDR2 SYDVKM, per germline. The CDR3 runs 13 residues. Trimming cost V 11 bases and J 4 bases, with 12 bases left between them.

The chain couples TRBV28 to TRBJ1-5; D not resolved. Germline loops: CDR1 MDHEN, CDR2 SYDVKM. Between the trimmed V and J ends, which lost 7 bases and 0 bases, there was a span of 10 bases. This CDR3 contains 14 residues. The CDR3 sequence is CASTSTGSNQPQHF. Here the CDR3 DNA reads TGTGCCAGCACTTCGACCGGTAGCAATCAGCCCCAGCATTTT.

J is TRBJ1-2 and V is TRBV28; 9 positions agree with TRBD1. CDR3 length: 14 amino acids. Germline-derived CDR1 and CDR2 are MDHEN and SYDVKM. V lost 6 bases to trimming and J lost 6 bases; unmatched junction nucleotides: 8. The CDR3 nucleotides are TGTGCCAGCAGACCGGACAGGGGAGAGGATGGCTACACCTTC. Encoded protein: CASRPDRGEDGYTF.

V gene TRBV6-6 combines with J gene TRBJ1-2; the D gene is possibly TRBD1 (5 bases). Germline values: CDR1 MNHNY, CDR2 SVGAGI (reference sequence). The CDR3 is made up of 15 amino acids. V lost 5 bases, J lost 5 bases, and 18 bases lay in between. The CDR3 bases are TGTGCCAGCAGTACCGGGGCCAGGGTGTTGTATGGCTACACCTTC. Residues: CASSTGARVLYGYTF.

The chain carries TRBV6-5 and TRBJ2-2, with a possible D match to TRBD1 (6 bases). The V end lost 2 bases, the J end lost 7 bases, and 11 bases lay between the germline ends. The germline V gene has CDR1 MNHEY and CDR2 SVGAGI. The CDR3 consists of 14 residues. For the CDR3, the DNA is TGTGCCAGCAGTTACAACGAGGGGGTCGGGGAGCTGTTTTTT. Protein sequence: CASSYNEGVGELFF.

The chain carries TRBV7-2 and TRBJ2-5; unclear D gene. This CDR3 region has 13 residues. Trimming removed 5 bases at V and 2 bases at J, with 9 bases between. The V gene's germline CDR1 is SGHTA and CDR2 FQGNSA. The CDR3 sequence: CASSRLSQETQYF. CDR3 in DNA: TGTGCCAGCAGCAGACTTTCTCAAGAGACCCAGTACTTC.

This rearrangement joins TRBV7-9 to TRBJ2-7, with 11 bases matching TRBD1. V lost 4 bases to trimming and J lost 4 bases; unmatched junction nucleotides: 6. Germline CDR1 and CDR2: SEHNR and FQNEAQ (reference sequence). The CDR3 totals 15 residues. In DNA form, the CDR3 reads TGTGCCAGCAGCTCGCTCGGGACAGGGGGGTACGAGCAGTACTTC. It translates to CASSSLGTGGYEQYF.

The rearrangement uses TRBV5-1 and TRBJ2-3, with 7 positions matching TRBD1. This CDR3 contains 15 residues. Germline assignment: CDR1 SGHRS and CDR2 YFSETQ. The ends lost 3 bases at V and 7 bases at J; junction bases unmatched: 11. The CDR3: CASSSYRGALNTQYF. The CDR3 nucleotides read TGCGCCAGCAGCTCCTACAGGGGCGCCCTTAATACGCAGTATTTT.

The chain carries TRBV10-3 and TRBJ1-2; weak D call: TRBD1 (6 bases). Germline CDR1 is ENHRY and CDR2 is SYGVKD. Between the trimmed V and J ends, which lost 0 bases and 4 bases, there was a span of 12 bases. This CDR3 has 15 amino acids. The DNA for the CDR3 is TGTGCCATCAGTGAGTCCAGGGGAACCTTCTATGGCTACACCTTC. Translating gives CAISESRGTFYGYTF.

The CDR3: CASSPEQGANTEAFF. The CDR3, as DNA: TGTGCCAGTAGTCCTGAACAGGGGGCGAACACTGAAGCTTTCTTT. V is TRBV19 and J is TRBJ1-1, with 9 bases aligning to TRBD1. After removal of 5 bases from V and 1 base from J, the junction contained 5 bases not matched to a gene. The germline gives CDR1 LNHDA, CDR2 SQIVND (reference sequence). CDR3 length equals 15 residues.

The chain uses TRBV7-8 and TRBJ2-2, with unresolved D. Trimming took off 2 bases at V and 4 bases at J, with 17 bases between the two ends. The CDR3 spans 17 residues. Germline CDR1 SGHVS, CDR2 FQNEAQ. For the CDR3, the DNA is TGTGCCAGCAGCTTATTATCGGTGCCAGGCAGCACCGGGGAGCTGTTTTTT. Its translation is CASSLLSVPGSTGELFF.

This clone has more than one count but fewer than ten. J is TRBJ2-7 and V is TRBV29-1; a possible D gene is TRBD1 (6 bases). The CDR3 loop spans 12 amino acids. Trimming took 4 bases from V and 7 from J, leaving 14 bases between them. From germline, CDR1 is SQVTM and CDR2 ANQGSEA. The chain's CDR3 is CSVAIGGGEQYF. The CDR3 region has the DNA TGCAGCGTTGCTATAGGGGGTGGGGAGCAGTACTTC.

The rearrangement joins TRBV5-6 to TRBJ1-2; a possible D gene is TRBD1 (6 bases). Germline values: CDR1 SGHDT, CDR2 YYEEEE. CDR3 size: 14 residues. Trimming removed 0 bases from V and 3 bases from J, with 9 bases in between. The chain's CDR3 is CASSLEGGHYGYTF. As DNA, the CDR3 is TGTGCCAGCAGCTTGGAAGGGGGACACTATGGCTACACCTTC.

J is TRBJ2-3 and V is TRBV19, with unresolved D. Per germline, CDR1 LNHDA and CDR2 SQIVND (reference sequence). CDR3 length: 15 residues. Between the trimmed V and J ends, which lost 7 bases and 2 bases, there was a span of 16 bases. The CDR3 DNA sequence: TGTGCCAGTACCGGACCCAGATTCCCCACAGATACGCAGTATTTT. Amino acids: CASTGPRFPTDTQYF.

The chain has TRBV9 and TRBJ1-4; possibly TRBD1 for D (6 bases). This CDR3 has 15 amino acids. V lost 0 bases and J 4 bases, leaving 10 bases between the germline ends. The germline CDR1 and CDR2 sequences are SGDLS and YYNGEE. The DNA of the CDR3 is TGTGCCAGCAGCGTAGAGACAGGATTTAATGAAAAACTGTTTTTT. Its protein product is CASSVETGFNEKLFF.

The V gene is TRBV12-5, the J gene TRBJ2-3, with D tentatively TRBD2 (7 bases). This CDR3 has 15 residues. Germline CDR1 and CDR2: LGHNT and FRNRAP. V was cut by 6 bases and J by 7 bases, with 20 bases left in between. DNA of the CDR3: TGTGCTAGTGGCCCGGAGGGGGGGGGCACGTATACGCAGTATTTT. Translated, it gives CASGPEGGGTYTQYF.

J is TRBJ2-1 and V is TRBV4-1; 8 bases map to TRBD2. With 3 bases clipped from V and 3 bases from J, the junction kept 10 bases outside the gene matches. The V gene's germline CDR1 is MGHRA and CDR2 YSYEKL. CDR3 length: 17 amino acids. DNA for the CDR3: TGCGCCAGCAGCCAGGACCGACTAGCGAGTTACTACAATGAGCAGTTCTTC. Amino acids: CASSQDRLASYYNEQFF.

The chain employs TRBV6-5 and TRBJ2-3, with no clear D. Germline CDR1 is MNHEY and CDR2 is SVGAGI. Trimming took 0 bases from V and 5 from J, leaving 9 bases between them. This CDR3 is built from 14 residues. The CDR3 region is CASSYSNPGDTQYF. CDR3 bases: TGTGCCAGCAGTTACTCGAACCCAGGAGATACGCAGTATTTT.

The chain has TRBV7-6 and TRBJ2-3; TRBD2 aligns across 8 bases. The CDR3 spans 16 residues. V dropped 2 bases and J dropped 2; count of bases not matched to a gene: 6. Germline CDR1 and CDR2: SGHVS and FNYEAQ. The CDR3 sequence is CASSLIGGGTTDTQYF. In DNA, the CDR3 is TGTGCCAGCAGCTTAATCGGCGGGGGGACCACAGATACGCAGTATTTT.

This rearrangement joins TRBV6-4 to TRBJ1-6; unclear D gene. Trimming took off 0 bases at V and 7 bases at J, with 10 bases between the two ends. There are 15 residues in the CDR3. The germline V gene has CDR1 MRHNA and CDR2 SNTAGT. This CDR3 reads CASSDSPDWNSPLHF. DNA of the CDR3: TGTGCCAGCAGTGACTCACCGGATTGGAATTCACCCCTCCACTTT.

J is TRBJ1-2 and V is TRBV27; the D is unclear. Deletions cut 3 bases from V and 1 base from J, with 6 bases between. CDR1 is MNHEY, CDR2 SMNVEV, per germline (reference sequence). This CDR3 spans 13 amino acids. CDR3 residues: CASSFGNNYGYTF. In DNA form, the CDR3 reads TGTGCCAGCAGTTTTGGCAATAACTATGGCTACACCTTC.